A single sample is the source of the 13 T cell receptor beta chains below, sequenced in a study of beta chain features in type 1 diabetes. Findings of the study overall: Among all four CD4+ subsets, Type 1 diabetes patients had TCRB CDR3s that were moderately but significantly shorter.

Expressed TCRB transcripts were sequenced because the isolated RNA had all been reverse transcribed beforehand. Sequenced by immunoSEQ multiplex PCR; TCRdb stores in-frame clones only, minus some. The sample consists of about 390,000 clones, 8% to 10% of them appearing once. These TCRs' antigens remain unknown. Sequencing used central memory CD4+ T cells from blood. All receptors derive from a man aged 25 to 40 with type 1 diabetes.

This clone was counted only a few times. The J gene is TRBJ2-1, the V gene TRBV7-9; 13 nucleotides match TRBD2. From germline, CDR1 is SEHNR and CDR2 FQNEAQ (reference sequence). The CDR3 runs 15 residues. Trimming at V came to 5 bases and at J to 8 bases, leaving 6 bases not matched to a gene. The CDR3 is CASSPRLAGGHEQFF. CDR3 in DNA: TGTGCCAGCAGCCCTAGACTAGCGGGAGGCCATGAGCAGTTCTTC. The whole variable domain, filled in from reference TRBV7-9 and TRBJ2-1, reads DTGVSQNPRHKITKRGQNVTFRCDPISEHNRLYWYRQTLGQGPEFLTYFQNEAQLEKSRLLSDRFSAERPKGSFSTLEIQRTEQGDSAMYLCASSPRLAGGHEQFFGPGTRLTVL.

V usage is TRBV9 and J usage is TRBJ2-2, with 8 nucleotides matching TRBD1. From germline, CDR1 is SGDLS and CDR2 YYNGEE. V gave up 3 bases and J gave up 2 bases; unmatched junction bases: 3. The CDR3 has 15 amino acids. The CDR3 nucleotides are TGTGCCAGCAGCGCAGACAGGGGAAACACCGGGGAGCTGTTTTTT. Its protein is CASSADRGNTGELFF.

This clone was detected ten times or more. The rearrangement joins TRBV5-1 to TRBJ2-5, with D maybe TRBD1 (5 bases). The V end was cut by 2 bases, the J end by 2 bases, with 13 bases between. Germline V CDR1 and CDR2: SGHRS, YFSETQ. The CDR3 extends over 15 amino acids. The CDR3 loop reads CASSLAVGQQETQYF. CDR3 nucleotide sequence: TGCGCCAGCAGCTTAGCAGTCGGACAACAAGAGACCCAGTACTTC. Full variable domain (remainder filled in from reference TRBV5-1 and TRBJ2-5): KAGVTQTPRYLIKTRGQQVTLSCSPISGHRSVSWYQQTPGQGLQFLFEYFSETQRNKGNFPGRFSGRQFSNSRSEMNVSTLELGDSALYLCASSLAVGQQETQYFGPGTRLLVL.

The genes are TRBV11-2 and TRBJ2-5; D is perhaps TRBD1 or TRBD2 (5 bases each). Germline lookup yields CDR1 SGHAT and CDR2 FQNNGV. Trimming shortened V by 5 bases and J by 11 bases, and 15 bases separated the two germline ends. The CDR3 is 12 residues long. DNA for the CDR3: TGTGCCAGCAGCGGCGATAGAGGGGTGCAGTACTTC. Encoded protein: CASSGDRGVQYF.

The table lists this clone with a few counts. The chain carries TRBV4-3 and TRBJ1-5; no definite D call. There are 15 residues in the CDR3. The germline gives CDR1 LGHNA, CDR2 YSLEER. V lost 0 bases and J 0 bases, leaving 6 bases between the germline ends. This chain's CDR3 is CASSQEWTSNQPQHF. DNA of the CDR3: TGCGCCAGCAGCCAAGAATGGACTAGCAATCAGCCCCAGCATTTT.

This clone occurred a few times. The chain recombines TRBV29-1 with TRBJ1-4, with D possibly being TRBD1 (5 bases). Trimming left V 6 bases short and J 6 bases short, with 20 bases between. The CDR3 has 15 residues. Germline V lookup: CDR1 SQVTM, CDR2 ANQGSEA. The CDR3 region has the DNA TGCAGCGTCGATCCTGGGCGGGACGGAGATGAAAAACTGTTTTTT. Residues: CSVDPGRDGDEKLFF.

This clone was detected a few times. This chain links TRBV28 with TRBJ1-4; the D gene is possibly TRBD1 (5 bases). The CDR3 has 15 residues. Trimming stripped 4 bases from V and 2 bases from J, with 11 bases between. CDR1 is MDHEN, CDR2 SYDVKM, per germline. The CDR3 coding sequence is TGTGCCAGCAGTTCGGGGGGACCGACTAATGAAAAACTGTTTTTT. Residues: CASSSGGPTNEKLFF. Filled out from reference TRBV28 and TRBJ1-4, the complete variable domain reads DVKVTQSSRYLVKRTGEKVFLECVQDMDHENMFWYRQDPGLGLRLIYFSYDVKMKEKGDIPEGYSVSREKKERFSLILESASTNQTSMYLCASSSGGPTNEKLFFGSGTQLSVL.

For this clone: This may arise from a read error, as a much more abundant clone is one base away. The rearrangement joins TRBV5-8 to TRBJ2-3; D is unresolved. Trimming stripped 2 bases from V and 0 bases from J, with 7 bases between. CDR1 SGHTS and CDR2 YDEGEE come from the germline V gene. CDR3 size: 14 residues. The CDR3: CASSLGGSTDTQYF. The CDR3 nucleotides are TGTGCCAGCAGCTTAGGCGGTAGCACAGATACGCAGTATTTT.

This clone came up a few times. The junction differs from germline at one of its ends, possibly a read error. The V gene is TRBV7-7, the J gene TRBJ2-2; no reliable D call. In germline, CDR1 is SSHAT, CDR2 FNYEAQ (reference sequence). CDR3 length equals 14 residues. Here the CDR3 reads CASSLAMDTGELFF. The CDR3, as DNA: TGTGCTAGCAGCTTAGCTATGGACACCGGGGAGCTGTTTTTT.

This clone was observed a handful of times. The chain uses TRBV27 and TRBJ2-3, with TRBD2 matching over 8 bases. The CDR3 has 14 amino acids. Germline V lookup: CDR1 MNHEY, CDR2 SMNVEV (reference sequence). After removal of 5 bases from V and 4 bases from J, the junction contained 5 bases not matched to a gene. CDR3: CASSLAGAADTQYF. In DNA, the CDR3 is TGTGCCAGCAGTCTAGCGGGTGCAGCAGATACGCAGTATTTT.

CDR3 amino acids: CASGRASYNEQFF. Here the CDR3 DNA reads TGTGCCAGCGGGAGGGCGAGCTACAATGAGCAGTTCTTC. This rearrangement joins TRBV9 to TRBJ2-1, with TRBD2 matching over 7 bases. Germline CDR1 and CDR2: SGDLS and YYNGEE. The CDR3 is 13 amino acids. V trimming: 7 bases; J trimming: 3 bases; junction bases outside the gene matches: 4.

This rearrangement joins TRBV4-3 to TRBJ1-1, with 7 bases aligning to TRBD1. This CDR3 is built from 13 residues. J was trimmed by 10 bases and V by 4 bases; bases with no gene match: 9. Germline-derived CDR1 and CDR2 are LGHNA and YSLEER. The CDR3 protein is CASSRLEGARAFF. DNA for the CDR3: TGCGCCAGCAGCCGATTGGAGGGGGCTCGAGCTTTCTTT.

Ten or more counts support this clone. This CDR3 reads CASSVVTSGPYEQYF. The CDR3 coding sequence is TGTGCCAGCAGCGTAGTTACTAGCGGTCCCTACGAGCAGTACTTC. This chain joins TRBV9 and TRBJ2-7; 8 nucleotides match TRBD2. This CDR3 is built from 15 residues. The V gene end was trimmed by 0 bases and the J gene end by 2 bases; junction bases not matched to a gene: 4. Germline CDR1 is SGDLS and CDR2 is YYNGEE.